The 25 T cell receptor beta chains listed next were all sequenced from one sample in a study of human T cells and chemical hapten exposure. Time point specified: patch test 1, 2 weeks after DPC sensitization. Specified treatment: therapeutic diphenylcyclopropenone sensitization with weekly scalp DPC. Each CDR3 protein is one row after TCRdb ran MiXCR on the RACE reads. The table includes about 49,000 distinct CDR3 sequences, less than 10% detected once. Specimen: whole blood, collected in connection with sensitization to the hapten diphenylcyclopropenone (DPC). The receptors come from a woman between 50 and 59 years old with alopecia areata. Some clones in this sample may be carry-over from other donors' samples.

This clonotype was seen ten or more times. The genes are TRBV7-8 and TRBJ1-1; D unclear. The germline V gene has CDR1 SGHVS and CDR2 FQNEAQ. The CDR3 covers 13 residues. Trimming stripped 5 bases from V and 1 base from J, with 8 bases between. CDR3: CASSIFPNTEAFF. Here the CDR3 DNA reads TGTGCCAGCAGCATATTCCCGAACACTGAAGCTTTCTTT.

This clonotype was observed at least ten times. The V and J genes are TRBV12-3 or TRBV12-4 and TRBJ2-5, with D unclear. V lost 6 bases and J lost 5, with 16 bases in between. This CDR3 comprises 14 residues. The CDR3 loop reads CASSSGEAFETQYF. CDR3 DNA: TGTGCCAGCAGCTCTGGAGAGGCTTTCGAGACCCAGTACTTC.

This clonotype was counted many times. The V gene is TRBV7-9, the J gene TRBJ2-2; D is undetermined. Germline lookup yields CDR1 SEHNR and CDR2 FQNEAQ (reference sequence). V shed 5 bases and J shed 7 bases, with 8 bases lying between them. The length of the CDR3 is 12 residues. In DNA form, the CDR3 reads TGTGCCAGCAGCCGGCCGAGCGGGGAGCTGTTTTTT. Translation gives CASSRPSGELFF.

CDR3 nucleotides: TGTGCCATTTCACGGCGGCTTGAGGCTGAAGCTTTCTTT. It specifies CAISRRLEAEAFF. The chain links TRBV28 to TRBJ1-1; D gene unclear. The germline V gene encodes CDR1 MDHEN and CDR2 SYDVKM. Trimming pared 10 bases from V and 6 bases from J, leaving 18 bases between. CDR3 length: 13 amino acids.

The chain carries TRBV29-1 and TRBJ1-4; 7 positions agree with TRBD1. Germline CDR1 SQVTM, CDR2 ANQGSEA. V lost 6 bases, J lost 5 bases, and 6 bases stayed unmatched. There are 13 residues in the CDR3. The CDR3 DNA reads TGCAGCGTCCGACAGGGACTAAATGAAAAACTGTTTTTT. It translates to CSVRQGLNEKLFF.

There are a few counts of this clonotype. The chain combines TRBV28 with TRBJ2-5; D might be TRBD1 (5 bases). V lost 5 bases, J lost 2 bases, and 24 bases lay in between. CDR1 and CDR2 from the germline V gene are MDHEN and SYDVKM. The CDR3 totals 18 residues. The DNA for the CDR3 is TGTGCCAGCAGTATCAACCTAATCTTGACAGCTCATCAAGAGACCCAGTACTTC. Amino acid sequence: CASSINLILTAHQETQYF.

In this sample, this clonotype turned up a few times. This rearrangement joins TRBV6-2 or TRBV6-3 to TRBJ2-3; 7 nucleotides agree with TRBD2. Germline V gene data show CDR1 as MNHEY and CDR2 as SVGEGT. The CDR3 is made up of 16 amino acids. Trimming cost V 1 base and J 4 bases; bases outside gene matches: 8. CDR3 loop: CASSYFRRTSSDTQYF. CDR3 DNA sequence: TGTGCCAGCAGTTACTTCCGACGGACTAGTTCAGATACGCAGTATTTT.

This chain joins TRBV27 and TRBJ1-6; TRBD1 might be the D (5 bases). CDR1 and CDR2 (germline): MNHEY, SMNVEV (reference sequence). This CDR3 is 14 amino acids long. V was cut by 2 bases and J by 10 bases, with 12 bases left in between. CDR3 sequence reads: CASSLIGGRSPLHF. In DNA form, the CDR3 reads TGTGCCAGCAGTTTAATCGGGGGAAGATCACCCCTCCACTTT.

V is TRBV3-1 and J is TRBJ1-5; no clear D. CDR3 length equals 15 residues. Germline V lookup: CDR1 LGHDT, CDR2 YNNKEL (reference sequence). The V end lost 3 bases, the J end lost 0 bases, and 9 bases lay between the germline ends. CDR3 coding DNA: TGTGCCAGCAGCCAGGGCCAAAATAGCAATCAGCCCCAGCATTTT. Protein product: CASSQGQNSNQPQHF. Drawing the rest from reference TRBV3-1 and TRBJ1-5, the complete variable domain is DTAVSQTPKYLVTQMGNDKSIKCEQNLGHDTMYWYKQDSKKFLKIMFSYNNKELIINETVPNRFSPKSPDKAHLNLHINSLELGDSAVYFCASSQGQNSNQPQHFGDGTRLSIL.

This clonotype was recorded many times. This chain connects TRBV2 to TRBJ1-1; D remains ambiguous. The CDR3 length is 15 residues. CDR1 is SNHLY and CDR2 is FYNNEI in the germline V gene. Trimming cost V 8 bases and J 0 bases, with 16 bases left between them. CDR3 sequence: CASRRQERLNTEAFF. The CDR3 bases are TGTGCCAGCCGACGGCAGGAGAGGTTGAACACTGAAGCTTTCTTT.

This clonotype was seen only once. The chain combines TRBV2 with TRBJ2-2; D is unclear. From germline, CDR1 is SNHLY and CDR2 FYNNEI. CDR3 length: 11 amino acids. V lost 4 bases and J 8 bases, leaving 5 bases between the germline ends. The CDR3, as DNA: TGTGCCAGCAGTGTCCTAGGGGAGCTGTTTTTT. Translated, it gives CASSVLGELFF.

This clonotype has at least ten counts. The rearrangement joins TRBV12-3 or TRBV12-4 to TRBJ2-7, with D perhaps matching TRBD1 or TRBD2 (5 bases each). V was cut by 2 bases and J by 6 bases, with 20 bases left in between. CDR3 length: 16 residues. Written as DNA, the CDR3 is TGTGCCAGCAGTTTAATGGGGGATGGGGTGATTCGCGAGCAGTACTTC. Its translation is CASSLMGDGVIREQYF.

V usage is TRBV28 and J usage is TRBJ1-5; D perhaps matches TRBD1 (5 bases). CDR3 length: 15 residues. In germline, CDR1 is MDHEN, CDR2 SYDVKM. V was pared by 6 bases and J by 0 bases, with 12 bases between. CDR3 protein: CASSTDRYSNQPQHF. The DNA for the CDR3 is TGTGCCAGCAGCACCGACAGATATAGCAATCAGCCCCAGCATTTT.

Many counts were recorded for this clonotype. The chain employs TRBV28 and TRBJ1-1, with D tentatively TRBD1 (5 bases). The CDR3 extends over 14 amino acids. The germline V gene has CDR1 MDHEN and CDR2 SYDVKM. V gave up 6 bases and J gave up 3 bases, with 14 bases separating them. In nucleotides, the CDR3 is TGTGCCAGCAGCCCGCCGGAGGGGTACACTGAAGCTTTCTTT. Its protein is CASSPPEGYTEAFF. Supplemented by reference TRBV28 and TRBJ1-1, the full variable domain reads DVKVTQSSRYLVKRTGEKVFLECVQDMDHENMFWYRQDPGLGLRLIYFSYDVKMKEKGDIPEGYSVSREKKERFSLILESASTNQTSMYLCASSPPEGYTEAFFGQGTRLTVV.

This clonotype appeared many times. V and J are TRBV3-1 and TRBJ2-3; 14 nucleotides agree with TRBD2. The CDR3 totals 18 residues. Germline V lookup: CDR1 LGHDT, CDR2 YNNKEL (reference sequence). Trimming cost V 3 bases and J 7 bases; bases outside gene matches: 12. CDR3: CASSQQRLAGGPTNTQYF. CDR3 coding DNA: TGTGCCAGCAGCCAGCAACGACTAGCGGGAGGGCCTACGAATACGCAGTATTTT.

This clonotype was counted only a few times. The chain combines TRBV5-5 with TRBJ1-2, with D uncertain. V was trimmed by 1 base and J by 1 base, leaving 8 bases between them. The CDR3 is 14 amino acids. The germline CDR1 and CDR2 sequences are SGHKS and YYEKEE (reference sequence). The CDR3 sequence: CASSLMPNNYGYTF. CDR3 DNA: TGTGCCAGCAGCTTGATGCCTAATAACTATGGCTACACCTTC.

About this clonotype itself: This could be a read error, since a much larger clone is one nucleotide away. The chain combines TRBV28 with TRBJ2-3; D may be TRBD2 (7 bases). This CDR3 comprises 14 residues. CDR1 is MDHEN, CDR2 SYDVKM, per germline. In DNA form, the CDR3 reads TGTGTCAGCAGTTTTAGGGGGGGCAGGGATACGCAGTATTTT. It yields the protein CVSSFRGGRDTQYF. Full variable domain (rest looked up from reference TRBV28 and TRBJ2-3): DVKVTQSSRYLVKRTGEKVFLECVQDMDHENMFWYRQDPGLGLRLIYFSYDVKMKEKGDIPEGYSVSREKKERFSLILESASTNQTSMYLCVSSFRGGRDTQYFGPGTRLTVL.

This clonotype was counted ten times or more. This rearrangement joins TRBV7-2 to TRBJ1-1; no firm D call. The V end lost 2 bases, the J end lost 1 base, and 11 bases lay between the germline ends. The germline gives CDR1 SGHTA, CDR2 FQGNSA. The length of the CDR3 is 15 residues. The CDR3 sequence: CASSLLAPRNTEAFF. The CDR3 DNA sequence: TGTGCCAGCAGCTTACTGGCCCCCCGGAACACTGAAGCTTTCTTT.

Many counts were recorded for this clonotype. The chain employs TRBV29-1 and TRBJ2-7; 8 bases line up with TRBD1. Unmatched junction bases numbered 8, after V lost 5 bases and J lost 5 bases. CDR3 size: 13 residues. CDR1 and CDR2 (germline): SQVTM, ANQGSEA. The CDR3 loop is CSVLGQGRHEQYF. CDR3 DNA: TGCAGCGTTCTCGGACAGGGCCGGCACGAGCAGTACTTC.

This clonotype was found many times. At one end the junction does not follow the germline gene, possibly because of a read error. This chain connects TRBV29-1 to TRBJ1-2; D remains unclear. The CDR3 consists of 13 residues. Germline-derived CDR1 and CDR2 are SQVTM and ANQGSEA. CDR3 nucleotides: TGCAGCGCTGAAGTCCCTACTAACTATGGCTACACCTTC. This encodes CSAEVPTNYGYTF.

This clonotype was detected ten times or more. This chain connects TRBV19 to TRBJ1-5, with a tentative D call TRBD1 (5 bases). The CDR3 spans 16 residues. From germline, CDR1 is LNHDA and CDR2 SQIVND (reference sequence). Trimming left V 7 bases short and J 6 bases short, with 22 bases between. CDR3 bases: TGTGCCAGTAATTGGGCCAGCAGGGCAGGGAGTCAGCCCCAGCATTTT. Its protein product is CASNWASRAGSQPQHF.

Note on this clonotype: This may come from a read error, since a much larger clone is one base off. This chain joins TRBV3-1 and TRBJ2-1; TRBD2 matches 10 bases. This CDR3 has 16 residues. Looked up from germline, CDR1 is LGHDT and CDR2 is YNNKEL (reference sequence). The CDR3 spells CVSSQVPSGSRYEQFF. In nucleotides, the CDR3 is TGTGTCAGCAGCCAAGTCCCTAGCGGGAGTCGCTATGAGCAGTTCTTC.

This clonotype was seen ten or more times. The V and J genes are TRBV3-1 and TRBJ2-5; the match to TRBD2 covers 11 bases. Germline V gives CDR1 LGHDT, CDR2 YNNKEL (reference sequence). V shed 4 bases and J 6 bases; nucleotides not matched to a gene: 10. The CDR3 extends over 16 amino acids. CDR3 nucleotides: TGTGCCAGCAGCCTGCTAGCGGGAGGTTCTCAAAAGACCCAGTACTTC. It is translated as CASSLLAGGSQKTQYF.

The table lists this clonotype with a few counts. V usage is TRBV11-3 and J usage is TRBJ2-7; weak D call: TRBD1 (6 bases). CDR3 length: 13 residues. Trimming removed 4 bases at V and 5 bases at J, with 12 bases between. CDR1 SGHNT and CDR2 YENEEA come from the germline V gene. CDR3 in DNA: TGTGCCAGCAGCTCTCAGGGGTACGACGAGCAGTACTTC. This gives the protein CASSSQGYDEQYF. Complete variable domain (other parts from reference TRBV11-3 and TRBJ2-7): EAGVVQSPRYKIIEKKQPVAFWCNPISGHNTLYWYLQNLGQGPELLIRYENEEAVDDSQLPKDRFSAERLKGVDSTLKIQPAELGDSAVYLCASSSQGYDEQYFGPGTRLTVT.

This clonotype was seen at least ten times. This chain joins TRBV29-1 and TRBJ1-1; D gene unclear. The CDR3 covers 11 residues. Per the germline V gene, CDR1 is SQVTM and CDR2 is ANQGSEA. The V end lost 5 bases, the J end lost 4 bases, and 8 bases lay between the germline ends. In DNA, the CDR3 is TGCAGCGTTCATCGGAGCACTGAAGCTTTCTTT. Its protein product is CSVHRSTEAFF.